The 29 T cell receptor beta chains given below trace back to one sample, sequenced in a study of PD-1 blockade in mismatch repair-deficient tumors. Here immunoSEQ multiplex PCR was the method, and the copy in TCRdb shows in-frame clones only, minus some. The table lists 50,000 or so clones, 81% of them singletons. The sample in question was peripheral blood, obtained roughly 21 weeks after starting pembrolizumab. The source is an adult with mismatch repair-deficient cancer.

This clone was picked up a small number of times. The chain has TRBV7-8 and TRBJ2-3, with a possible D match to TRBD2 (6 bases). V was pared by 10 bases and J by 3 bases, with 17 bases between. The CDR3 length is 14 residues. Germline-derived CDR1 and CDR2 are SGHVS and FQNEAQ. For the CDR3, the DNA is TGTGCCATCCAACCACCTGGGGGGACAGATACGCAGTATTTT. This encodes CAIQPPGGTDTQYF.

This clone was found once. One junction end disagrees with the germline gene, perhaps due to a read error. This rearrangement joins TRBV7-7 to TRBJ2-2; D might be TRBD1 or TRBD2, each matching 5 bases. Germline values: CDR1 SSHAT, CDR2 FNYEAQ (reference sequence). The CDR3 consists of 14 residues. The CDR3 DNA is TGTGCTAGCAGTACCGCAGGGAGCACCGGGGAGCTGTTTTTT. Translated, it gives CASSTAGSTGELFF.

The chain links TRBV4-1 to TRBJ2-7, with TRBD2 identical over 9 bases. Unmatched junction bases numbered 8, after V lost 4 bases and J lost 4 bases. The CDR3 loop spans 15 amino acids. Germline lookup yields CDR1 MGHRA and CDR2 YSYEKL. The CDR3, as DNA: TGCGCCAGCAGCCCCCCCCTAGCGGGATTGTACGAGCAGTACTTC. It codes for CASSPPLAGLYEQYF.

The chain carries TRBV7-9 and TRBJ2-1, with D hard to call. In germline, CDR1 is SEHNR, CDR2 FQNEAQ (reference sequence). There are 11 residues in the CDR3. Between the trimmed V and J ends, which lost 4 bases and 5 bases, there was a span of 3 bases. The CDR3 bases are TGTGCCAGCAGCTCTGACAATGAGCAGTTCTTC. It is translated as CASSSDNEQFF.

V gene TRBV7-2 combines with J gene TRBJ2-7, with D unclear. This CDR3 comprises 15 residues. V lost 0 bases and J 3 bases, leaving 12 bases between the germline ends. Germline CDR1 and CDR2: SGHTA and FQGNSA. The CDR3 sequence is CASSLAAGPFYEQYF. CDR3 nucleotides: TGTGCCAGCAGCTTAGCAGCAGGACCCTTCTACGAGCAGTACTTC.

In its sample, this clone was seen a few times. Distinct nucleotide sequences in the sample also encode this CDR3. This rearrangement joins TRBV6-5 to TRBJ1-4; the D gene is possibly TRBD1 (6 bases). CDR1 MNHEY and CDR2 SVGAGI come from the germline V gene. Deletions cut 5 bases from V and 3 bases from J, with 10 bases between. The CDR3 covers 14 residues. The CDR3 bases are TGTGCCAGCAGTAGAACAGGGTCTAATGAAAAACTGTTTTTT. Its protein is CASSRTGSNEKLFF.

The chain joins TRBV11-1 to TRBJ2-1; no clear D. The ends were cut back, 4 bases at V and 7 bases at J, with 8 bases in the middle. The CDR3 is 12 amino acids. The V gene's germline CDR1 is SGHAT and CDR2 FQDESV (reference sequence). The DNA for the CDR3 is TGTGCCAGCAGCTCAAGCTGGAATGAGCAGTTCTTC. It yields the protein CASSSSWNEQFF.

In DNA form, the CDR3 reads TGTGCCAGCAGCCCACTTGTCCTAGCGAATTCCTACGAGCAGTACTTC. This encodes CASSPLVLANSYEQYF. This chain links TRBV9 with TRBJ2-7, with D tentatively TRBD2 (6 bases). Germline V gene lookup returns CDR1 SGDLS and CDR2 YYNGEE. Trimming left V 4 bases short and J 1 base short, with 18 bases between. The CDR3 runs to 16 residues.

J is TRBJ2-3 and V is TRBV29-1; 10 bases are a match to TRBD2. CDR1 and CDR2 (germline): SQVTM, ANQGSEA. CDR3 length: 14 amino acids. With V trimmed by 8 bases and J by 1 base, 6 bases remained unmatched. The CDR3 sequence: CSLSGRAGTDTQYF. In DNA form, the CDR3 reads TGCAGCCTGAGCGGGAGGGCTGGCACAGATACGCAGTATTTT.

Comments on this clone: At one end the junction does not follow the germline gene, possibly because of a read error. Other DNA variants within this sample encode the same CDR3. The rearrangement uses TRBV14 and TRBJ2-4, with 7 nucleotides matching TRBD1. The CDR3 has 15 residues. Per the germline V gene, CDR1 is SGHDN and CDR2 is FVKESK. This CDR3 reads CASSKGARSKNIQYF. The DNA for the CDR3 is TGCGCCAGCAGCAAGGGGGCCCGGTCCAAAAACATTCAGTACTTC.

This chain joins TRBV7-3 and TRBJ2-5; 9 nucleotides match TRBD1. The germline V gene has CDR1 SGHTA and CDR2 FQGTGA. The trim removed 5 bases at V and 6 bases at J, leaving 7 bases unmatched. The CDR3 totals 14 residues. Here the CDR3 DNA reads TGTGCCAGCAGCCATGGACAGGGGAGACAGACCCAGTACTTC. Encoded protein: CASSHGQGRQTQYF. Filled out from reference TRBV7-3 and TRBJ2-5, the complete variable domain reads GAGVSQTPSNKVTEKGKYVELRCDPISGHTALYWYRQSLGQGPEFLIYFQGTGAADDSGLPNDRFFAVRPEGSVSTLKIQRTERGDSAVYLCASSHGQGRQTQYFGPGTRLLVL.

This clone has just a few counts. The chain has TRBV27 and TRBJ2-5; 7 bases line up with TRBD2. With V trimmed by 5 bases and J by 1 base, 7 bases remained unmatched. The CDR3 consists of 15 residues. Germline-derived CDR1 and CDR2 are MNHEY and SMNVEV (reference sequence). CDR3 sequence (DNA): TGTGCCAGCAGTAACGGACTAGTTGGCCAAGAGACCCAGTACTTC. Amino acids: CASSNGLVGQETQYF.

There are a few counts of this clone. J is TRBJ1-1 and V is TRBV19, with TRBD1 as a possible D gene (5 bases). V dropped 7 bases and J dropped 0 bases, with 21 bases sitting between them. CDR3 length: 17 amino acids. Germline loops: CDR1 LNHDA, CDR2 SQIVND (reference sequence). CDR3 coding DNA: TGTGCCAGTACCGTTAACCGGGGCAACCTCATGAACACTGAAGCTTTCTTT. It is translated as CASTVNRGNLMNTEAFF.

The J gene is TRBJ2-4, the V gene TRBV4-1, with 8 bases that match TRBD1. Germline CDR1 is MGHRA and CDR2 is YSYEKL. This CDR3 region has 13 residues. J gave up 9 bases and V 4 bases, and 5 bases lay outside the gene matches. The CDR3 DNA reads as TGCGCCAGCAGCCCGACAGGGGTAGGCATTCAGTACTTC. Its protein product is CASSPTGVGIQYF.

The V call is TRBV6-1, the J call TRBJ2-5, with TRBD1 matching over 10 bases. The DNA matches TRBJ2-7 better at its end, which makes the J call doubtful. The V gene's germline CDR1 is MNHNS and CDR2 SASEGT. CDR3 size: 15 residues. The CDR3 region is CASGWDRGPSYEQYF. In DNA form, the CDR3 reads TGTGCCAGCGGTTGGGACAGGGGTCCCTCCTACGAGCAGTACTTC.

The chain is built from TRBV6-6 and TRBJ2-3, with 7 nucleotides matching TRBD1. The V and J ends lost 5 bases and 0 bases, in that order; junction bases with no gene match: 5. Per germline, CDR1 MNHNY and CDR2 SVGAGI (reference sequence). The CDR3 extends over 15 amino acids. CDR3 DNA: TGTGCCAGCAGTAAGACAGGGATGAGCACAGATACGCAGTATTTT. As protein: CASSKTGMSTDTQYF.

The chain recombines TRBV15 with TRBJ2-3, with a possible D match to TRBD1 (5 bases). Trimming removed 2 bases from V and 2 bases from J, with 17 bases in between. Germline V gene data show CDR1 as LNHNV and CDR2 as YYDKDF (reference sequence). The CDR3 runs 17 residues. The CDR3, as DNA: TGTGCCACCAGCAGACCATTGGGGCGGTTCTTCACAGATACGCAGTATTTT. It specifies CATSRPLGRFFTDTQYF.

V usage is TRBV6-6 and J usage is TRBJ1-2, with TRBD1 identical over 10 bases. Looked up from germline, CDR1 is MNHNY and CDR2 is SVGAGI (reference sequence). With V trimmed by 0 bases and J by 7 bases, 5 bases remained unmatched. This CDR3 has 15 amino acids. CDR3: CASSYSRTGGFGYTF. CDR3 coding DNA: TGTGCCAGCAGTTACTCCCGGACAGGGGGGTTTGGCTACACCTTC.

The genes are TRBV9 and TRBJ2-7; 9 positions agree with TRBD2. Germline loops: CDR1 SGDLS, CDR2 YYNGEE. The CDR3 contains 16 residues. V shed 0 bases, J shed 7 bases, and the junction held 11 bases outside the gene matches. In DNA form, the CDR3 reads TGTGCCAGCAGCGTAGCTCCTAGCGGGGCCTTCGGAGAGCAGTACTTC. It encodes CASSVAPSGAFGEQYF.

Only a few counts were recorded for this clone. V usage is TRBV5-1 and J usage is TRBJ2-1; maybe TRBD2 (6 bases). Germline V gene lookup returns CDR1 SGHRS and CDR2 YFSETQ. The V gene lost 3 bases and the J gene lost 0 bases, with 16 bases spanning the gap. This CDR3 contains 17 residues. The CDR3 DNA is TGCGCCAGCAGCTCCGAGGAGGGAGCGGACTCCTACAATGAGCAGTTCTTC. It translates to CASSSEEGADSYNEQFF.

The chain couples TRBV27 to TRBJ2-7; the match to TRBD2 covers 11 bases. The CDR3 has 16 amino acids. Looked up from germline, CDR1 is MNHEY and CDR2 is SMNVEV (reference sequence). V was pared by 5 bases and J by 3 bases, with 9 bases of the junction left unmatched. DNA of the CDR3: TGTGCCAGCAGTAAGACTAGCGGGACCGCGGGCTACGAGCAGTACTTC. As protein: CASSKTSGTAGYEQYF.

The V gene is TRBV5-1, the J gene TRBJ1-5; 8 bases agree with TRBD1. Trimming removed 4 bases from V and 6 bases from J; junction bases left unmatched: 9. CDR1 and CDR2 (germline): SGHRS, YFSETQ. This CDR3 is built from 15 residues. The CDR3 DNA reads TGCGCCAGCAGCCCCGGGACAGGAGGGGGTCAGCCCCAGCATTTT. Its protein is CASSPGTGGGQPQHF.

CDR3 nucleotides: TGTGCCAGCAGCAAAGCGCGCAGGGGGCCTAACTATGGCTACACCTTC. Its protein is CASSKARRGPNYGYTF. The chain has TRBV21-1 and TRBJ1-2; the D call TRBD1 from the table was never checked on the DNA. TRBV21-1 is labeled a pseudogene. The CDR3 totals 16 residues.

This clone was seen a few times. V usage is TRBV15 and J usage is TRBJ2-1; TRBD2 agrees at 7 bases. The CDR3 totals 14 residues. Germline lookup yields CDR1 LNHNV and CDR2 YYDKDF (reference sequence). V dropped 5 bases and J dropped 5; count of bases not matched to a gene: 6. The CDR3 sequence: CATSRTSGDNEQFF. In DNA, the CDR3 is TGTGCCACCAGCCGGACTAGTGGGGACAATGAGCAGTTCTTC. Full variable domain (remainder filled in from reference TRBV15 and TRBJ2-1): DAMVIQNPRYQVTQFGKPVTLSCSQTLNHNVMYWYQQKSSQAPKLLFHYYDKDFNNEADTPDNFQSRRPNTSFCFLDIRSPGLGDTAMYLCATSRTSGDNEQFFGPGTRLTVL.

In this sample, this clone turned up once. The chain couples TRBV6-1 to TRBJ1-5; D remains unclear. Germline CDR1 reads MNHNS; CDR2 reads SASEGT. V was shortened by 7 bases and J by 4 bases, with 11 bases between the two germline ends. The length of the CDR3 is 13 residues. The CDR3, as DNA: TGTGCCAGCATGATAGGACTTAATCAGCCCCAGCATTTT. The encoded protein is CASMIGLNQPQHF.

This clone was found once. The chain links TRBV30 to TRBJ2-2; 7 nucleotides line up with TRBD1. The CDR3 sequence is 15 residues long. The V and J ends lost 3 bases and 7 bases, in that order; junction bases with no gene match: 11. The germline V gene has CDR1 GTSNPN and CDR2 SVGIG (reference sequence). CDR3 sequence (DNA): TGTGCCTGGAGCCTGGGCCAGGGGGTATTCGGGGAGCTGTTTTTT. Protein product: CAWSLGQGVFGELFF.

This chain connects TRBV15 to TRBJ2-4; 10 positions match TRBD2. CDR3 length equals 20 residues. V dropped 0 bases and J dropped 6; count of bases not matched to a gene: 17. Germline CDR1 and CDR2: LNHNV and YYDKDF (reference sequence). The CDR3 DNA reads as TGTGCCACCAGCAGAGATAGATCCCCAGGGCTAGCGGGAGTCCCAAACATTCAGTACTTC. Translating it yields CATSRDRSPGLAGVPNIQYF.

In DNA form, the CDR3 reads TGTGCCAGCAGCTTGTTTGTTGCAGGCTACACCTTC. Amino acid sequence: CASSLFVAGYTF. The chain links TRBV5-8 to TRBJ1-2; D is undetermined. The CDR3 sequence is 12 residues long. Germline V CDR1 and CDR2: SGHTS, YDEGEE. Trimming stripped 1 base from V and 8 bases from J, with 9 bases between.

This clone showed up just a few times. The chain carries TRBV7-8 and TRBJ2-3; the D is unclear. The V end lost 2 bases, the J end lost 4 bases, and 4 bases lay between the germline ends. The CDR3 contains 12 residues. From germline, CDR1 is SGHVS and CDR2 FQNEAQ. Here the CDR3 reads CASSLFSDTQYF. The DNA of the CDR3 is TGTGCCAGCAGCTTATTCTCAGATACGCAGTATTTT.